This TCR beta chain is from a study of tumor-infiltrating lymphocytes in oesophageal squamous cell carcinoma. The CDR3 sequence is 15 residues long. Trimming left V 2 bases short and J 3 bases short, with 13 bases between. The germline V gene encodes CDR1 MNHEY and CDR2 SMNVEV (reference sequence). This clonotype occurred many times. TCRdb re-called the PCR reads through MiXCR, storing one row per CDR3 protein. The sample includes thousands of distinct CDR3 sequences, around 14% of them seen just once. The chain combines TRBV27 with TRBJ1-1; D is undetermined. The origin of this receptor is a male donor with esophageal squamous cell carcinoma. Material: blood. This CDR3 reads CASSLNQATYTEAFF. The CDR3 nucleotides are TGTGCCAGCAGTTTAAACCAAGCTACTTACACTGAAGCTTTCTTT.